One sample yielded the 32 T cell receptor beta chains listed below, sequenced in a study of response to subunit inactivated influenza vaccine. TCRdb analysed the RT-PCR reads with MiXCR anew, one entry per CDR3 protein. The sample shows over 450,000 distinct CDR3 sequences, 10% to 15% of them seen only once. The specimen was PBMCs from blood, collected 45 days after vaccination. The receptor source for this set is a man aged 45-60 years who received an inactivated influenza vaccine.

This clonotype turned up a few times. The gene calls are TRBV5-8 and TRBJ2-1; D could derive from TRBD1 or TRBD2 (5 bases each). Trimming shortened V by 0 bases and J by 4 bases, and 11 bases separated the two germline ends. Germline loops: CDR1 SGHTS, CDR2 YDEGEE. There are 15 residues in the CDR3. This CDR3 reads CASSLVGPLYNEQFF. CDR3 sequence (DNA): TGTGCCAGCAGCTTGGTGGGACCACTATACAATGAGCAGTTCTTC.

CDR3 residues: CASSVVTEEEKLFF. CDR3 nucleotides: TGTGCCAGCAGCGTAGTTACCGAGGAGGAAAAACTGTTTTTT. The genes are TRBV9 and TRBJ1-4; D uncertain. Germline lookup yields CDR1 SGDLS and CDR2 YYNGEE. V was cut by 0 bases and J by 8 bases, with 11 bases left in between. CDR3 length equals 14 residues.

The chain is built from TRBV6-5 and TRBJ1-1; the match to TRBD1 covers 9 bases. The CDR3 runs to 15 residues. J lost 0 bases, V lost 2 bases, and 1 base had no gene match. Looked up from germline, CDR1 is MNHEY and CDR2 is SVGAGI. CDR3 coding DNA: TGTGCCAGCAGTTACGGGACAGGGATGAACACTGAAGCTTTCTTT. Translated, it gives CASSYGTGMNTEAFF.

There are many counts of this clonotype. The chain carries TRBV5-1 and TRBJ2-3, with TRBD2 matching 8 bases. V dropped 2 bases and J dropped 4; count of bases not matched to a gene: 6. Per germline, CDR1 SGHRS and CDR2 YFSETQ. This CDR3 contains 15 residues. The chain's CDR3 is CASSFGGAVADTQYF. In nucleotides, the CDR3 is TGCGCCAGCAGCTTCGGGGGGGCTGTTGCAGATACGCAGTATTTT.

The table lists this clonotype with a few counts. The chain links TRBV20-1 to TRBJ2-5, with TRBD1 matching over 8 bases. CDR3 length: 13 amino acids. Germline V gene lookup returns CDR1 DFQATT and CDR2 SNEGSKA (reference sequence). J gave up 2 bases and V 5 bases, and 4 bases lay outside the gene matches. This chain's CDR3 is CSALGQGQETQYF. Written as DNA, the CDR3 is TGCAGTGCTCTAGGACAGGGACAAGAGACCCAGTACTTC.

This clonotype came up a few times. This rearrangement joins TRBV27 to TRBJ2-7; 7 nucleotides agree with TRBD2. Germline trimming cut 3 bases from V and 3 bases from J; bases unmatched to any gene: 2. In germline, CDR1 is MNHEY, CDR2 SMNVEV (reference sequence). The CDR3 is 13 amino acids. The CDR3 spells CASSLGGYYEQYF. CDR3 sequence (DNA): TGTGCCAGCAGTTTGGGGGGGTACTACGAGCAGTACTTC.

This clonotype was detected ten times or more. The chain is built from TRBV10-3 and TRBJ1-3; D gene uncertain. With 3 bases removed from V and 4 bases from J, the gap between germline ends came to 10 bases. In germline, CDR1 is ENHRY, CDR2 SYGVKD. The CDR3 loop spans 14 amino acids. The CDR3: CAISDNSGGNTIYF. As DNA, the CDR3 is TGTGCCATCAGTGACAACTCGGGCGGAAACACCATATATTTT.

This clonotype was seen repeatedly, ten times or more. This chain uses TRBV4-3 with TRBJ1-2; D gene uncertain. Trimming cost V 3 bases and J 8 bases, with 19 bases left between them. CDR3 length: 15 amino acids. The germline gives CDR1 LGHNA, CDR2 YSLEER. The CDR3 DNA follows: TGCGCCAGCAGCCATTACGACAAACCCCTAAGGGGCTACACCTTC. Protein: CASSHYDKPLRGYTF.

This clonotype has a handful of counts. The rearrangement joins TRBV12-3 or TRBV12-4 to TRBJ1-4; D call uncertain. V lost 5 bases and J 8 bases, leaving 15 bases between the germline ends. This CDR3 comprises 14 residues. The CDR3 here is CASSIGEFGEKLFF. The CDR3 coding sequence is TGTGCCAGCAGTATCGGAGAATTTGGGGAAAAACTGTTTTTT.

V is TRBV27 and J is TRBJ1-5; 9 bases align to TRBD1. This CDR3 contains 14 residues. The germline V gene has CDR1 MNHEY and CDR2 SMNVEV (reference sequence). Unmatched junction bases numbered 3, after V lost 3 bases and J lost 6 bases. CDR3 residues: CASSFTGGVQPQHF. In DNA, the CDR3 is TGTGCCAGCAGTTTTACAGGGGGCGTTCAGCCCCAGCATTTT.

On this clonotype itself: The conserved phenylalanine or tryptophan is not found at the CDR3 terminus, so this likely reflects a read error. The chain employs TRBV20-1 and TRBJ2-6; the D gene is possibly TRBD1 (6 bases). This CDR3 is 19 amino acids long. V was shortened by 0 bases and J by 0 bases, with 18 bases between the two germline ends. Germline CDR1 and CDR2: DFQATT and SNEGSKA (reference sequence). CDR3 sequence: CSARDGSWGPYSGANVLTL. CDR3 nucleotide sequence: TGCAGTGCTAGAGATGGATCGTGGGGGCCCTACTCTGGGGCCAACGTCCTGACTCTC.

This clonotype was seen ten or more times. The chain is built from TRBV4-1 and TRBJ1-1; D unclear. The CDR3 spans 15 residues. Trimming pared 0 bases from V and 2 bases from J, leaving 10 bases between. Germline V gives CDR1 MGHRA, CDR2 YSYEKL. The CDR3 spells CASSQDPRLNTEAFF. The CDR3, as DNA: TGCGCCAGCAGCCAAGATCCACGGCTTAACACTGAAGCTTTCTTT.

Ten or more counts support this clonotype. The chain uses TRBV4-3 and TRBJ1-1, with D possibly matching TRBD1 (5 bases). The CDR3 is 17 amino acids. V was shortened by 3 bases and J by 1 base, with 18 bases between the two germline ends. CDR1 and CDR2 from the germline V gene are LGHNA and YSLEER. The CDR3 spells CASSHRLTGGSNTEAFF. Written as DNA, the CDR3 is TGCGCCAGCAGCCATCGTCTAACAGGTGGTTCGAACACTGAAGCTTTCTTT.

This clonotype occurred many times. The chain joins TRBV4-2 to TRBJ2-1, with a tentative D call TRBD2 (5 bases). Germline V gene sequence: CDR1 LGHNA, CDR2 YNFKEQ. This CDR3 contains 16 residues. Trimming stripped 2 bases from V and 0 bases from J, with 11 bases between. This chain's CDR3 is CASSQFAGSSYNEQFF. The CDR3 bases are TGTGCCAGCAGCCAATTCGCGGGTAGCTCCTACAATGAGCAGTTCTTC.

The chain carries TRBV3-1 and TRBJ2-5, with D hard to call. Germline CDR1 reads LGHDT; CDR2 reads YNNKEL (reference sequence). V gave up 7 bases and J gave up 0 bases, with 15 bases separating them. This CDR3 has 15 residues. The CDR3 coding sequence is TGTGCCAGCACCCGCTGGGGTAGCTACCAAGAGACCCAGTACTTC. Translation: CASTRWGSYQETQYF.

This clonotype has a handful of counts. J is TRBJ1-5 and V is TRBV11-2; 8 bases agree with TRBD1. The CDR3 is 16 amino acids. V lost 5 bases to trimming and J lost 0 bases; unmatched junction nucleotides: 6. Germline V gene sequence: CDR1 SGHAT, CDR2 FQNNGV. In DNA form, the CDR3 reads TGTGCCAGCAGCCCCGGACAGGGACTTAGCAATCAGCCCCAGCATTTT. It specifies CASSPGQGLSNQPQHF.

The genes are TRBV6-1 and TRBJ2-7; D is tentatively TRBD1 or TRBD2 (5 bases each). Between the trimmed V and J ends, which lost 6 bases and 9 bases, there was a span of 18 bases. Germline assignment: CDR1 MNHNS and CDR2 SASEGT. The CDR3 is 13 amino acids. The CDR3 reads CASSQRRGDGQYF. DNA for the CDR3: TGTGCCAGCAGCCAAAGACGGGGCGACGGGCAGTACTTC.

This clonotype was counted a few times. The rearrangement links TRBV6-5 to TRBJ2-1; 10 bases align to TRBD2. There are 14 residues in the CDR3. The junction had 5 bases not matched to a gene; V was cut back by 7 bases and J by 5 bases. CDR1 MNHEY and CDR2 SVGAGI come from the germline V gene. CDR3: CASTVLAGNNEQFF. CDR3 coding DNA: TGTGCCAGCACGGTACTAGCGGGAAACAATGAGCAGTTCTTC.

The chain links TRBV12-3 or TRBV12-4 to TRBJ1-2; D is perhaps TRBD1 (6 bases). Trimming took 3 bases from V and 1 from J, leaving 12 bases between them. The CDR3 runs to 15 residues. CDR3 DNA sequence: TGTGCCAGCAGTTTGGCAGGGGCCCGTAACTATGGCTACACCTTC. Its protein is CASSLAGARNYGYTF.

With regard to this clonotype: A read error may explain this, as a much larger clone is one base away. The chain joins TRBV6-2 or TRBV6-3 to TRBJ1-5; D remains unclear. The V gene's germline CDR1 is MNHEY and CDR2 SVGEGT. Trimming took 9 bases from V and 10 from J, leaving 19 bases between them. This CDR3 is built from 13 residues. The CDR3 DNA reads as TGTGCCAGTAGGGAGGCGGGAAAACATCCCCAGCATTTT. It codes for CASREAGKHPQHF.

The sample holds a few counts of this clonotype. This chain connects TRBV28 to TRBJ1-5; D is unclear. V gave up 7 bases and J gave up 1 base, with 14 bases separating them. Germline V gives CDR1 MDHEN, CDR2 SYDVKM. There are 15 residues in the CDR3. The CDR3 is CASTVKGWSNQPQHF. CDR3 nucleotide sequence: TGTGCCAGCACCGTCAAGGGCTGGAGCAATCAGCCCCAGCATTTT. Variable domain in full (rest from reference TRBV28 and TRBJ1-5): DVKVTQSSRYLVKRTGEKVFLECVQDMDHENMFWYRQDPGLGLRLIYFSYDVKMKEKGDIPEGYSVSREKKERFSLILESASTNQTSMYLCASTVKGWSNQPQHFGDGTRLSIL.

In nucleotides, the CDR3 is TGCGCCAGCAGCCCGGGACATCCCACTGAAGCTTTCTTT. The encoded protein is CASSPGHPTEAFF. This chain joins TRBV4-3 and TRBJ1-1, with D tentatively TRBD1 (6 bases). Trimming took off 4 bases at V and 4 bases at J, with 10 bases between the two ends. The CDR3 runs 13 residues. The germline V gene has CDR1 LGHNA and CDR2 YSLEER.

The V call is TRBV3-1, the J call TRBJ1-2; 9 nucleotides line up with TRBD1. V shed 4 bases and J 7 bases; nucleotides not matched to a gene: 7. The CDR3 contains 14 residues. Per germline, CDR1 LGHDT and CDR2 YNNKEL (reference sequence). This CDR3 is CASSPAGQGGGYTF. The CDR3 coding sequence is TGTGCCAGCAGCCCGGCGGGACAGGGTGGTGGCTACACCTTC. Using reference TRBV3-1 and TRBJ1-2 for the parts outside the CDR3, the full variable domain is DTAVSQTPKYLVTQMGNDKSIKCEQNLGHDTMYWYKQDSKKFLKIMFSYNNKELIINETVPNRFSPKSPDKAHLNLHINSLELGDSAVYFCASSPAGQGGGYTFGSGTRLTVV.

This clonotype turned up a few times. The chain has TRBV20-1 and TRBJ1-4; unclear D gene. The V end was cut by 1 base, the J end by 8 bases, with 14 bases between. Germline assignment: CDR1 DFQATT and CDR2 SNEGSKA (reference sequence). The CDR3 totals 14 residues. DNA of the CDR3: TGCAGTGCTAGAGTGATGGGGTTAAAGGAAAAACTGTTTTTT. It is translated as CSARVMGLKEKLFF.

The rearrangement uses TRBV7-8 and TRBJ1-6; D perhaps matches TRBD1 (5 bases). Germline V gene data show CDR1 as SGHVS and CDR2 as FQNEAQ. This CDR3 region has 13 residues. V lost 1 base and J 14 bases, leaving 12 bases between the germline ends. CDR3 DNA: TGTGCCAGCAGCTTAGAAGGGGCCCGGACCCTCCACTTT. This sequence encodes CASSLEGARTLHF.

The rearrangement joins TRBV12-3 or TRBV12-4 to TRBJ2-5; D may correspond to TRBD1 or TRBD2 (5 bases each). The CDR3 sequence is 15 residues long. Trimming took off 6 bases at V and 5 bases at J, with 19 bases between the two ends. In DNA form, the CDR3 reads TGTGCCAGCAGCCCCTCCGGGACCCGGGTGGAGACCCAGTACTTC. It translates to CASSPSGTRVETQYF.

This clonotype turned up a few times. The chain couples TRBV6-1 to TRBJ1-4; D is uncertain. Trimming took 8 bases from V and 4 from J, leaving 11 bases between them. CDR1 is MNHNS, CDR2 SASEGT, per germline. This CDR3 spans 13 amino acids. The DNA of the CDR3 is TGTGCCAGCTGTACAGTCTTTAATGAAAAACTGTTTTTT. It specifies CASCTVFNEKLFF.

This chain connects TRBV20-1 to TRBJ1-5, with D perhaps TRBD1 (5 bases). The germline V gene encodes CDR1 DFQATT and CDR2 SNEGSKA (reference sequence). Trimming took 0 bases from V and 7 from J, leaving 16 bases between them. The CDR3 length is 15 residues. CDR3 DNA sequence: TGCAGTGCTAGAGAACGGGCAGGATCAGGGCAGCCCCAGCATTTT. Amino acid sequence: CSARERAGSGQPQHF.

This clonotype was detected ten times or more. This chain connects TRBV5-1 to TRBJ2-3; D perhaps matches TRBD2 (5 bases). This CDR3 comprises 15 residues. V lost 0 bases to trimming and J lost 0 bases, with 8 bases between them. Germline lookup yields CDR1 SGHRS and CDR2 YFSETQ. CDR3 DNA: TGCGCCAGCAGCTTGGTGAGAGGGAGCACAGATACGCAGTATTTT. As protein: CASSLVRGSTDTQYF. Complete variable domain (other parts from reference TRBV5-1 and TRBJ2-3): KAGVTQTPRYLIKTRGQQVTLSCSPISGHRSVSWYQQTPGQGLQFLFEYFSETQRNKGNFPGRFSGRQFSNSRSEMNVSTLELGDSALYLCASSLVRGSTDTQYFGPGTRLTVL.

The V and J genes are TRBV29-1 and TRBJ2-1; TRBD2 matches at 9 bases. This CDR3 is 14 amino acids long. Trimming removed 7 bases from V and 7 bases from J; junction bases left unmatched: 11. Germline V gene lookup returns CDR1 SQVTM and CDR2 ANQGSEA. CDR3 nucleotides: TGCAGCGCCGCGACGGCGGGAGGGTATAATGAGCAGTTCTTC. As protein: CSAATAGGYNEQFF.

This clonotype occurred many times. CDR3 DNA: TGCAGTGCTAGAGGGGGGCGCACTGAAGCTTTCTTT. It encodes CSARGGRTEAFF. V is TRBV20-1 and J is TRBJ1-1; D may be TRBD1 (6 bases). V dropped 1 base and J dropped 4 bases, with 7 bases sitting between them. The length of the CDR3 is 12 residues. Looked up from germline, CDR1 is DFQATT and CDR2 is SNEGSKA (reference sequence).

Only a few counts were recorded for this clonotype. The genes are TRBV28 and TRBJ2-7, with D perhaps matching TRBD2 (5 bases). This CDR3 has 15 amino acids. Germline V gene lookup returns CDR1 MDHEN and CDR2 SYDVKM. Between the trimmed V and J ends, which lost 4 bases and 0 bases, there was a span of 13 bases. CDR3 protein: CASSSGKGSSYEQYF. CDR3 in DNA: TGTGCCAGCAGTTCCGGGAAGGGCTCCTCCTACGAGCAGTACTTC.